This T cell receptor beta chain was captured in a study of shared clonotypes between healthy human individuals. General study points: The rarefaction results pointed to incomplete sorted-subset sequencing despite large depth.

Concerning this clone itself: Its target is unknown.

Libraries were prepared by immunoSEQ multiplex PCR; TCRdb keeps only in-frame clonotypes and omits some of them. The repertoire holds about 2.4 million clones, with approximately 94% as singletons. Germline V gene lookup returns CDR1 SGHRS and CDR2 YFSETQ. V was shortened by 0 bases and J by 4 bases, with 14 bases between the two germline ends. The CDR3 is 16 amino acids. The origin of this receptor is a man aged 18 to 30 in good health. Some clones in this sample may be carry-over from other donors' samples. The chain combines TRBV5-1 with TRBJ1-5; a weak D match, TRBD1 (5 bases). Sequenced material: naive CD4+ T cells from PBMCs. Subset indicated: CD45RA+ positively selected. CDR3 DNA: TGCGCCAGCAGCTTGGGAGGGCTGGGGCCTAATCAGCCCCAGCATTTT. Protein product: CASSLGGLGPNQPQHF.